This T cell receptor beta chain was recovered during a study of graft-versus-host responses after intestinal transplantation. As for the study in general: Each transplant was multivisceral, liver-intestinal, or isolated intestinal. Recipients were all induced with anti-thymocyte globulin, then given tacrolimus and steroids for around three years. Study outcomes and limitations: The marrow of recipients harbored GvH clones, and ileum or blood showed some of them first.

The CDR3 contains 15 residues. Germline V CDR1 and CDR2: SGHNT, YENEEA. Trimming removed 6 bases from V and 5 bases from J; junction bases left unmatched: 6. Only in-frame clones appear in the TCRdb table, and some are missing; sequencing was by immunoSEQ multiplex PCR. The data contain 35,000 to 45,000 clones, 85% to 90% of them singletons. Comments on this clone: Its matching antigen is unknown.

The rearrangement uses TRBV11-3 and TRBJ2-2, with TRBD2 identical over 10 bases. The sequences come from PBMCs, collected 260 to 280 days after transplant. The source of this sequence is a human patient who received an intestinal transplant, so some T cells may come from the graft donor. Here the CDR3 reads CASSKAGGLTGELFF. For the CDR3, the DNA is TGTGCCAGCAGTAAAGCGGGGGGGCTGACCGGGGAGCTGTTTTTT.